This passage covers 32 T cell receptor beta chains from one sample sequenced in a study of blood T cell repertoires in COVID-19. The method was immunoSEQ multiplex PCR; TCRdb's version includes in-frame clones alone and lacks a portion of them. This sample has about 140,000 clones, with approximately 79% found just once. Input material: peripheral blood. All receptors derive from a man aged 45 to 65 with active or convalescent COVID-19.

The chain is built from TRBV5-5 and TRBJ2-3; no clear D. Deletions cut 3 bases from V and 10 bases from J, with 9 bases between. The germline V gene has CDR1 SGHKS and CDR2 YYEKEE (reference sequence). This CDR3 region has 11 residues. CDR3 nucleotides: TGTGCCAGCAGCTCCCTAGAATCGCAGTATTTT. As protein: CASSSLESQYF.

J is TRBJ2-3 and V is TRBV11-3; 8 bases are a match to TRBD1. Trimming at V came to 5 bases and at J to 0 bases, leaving 1 base not matched to a gene. The CDR3 is 14 residues long. From germline, CDR1 is SGHNT and CDR2 YENEEA. The CDR3: CASSRDRSTDTQYF. The CDR3, as DNA: TGTGCCAGCAGCCGGGACAGGAGCACAGATACGCAGTATTTT.

The chain carries TRBV7-9 and TRBJ1-1, with TRBD1 matching over 12 bases. With 4 bases clipped from V and 0 bases from J, the junction kept 9 bases outside the gene matches. The CDR3 runs to 18 residues. From germline, CDR1 is SEHNR and CDR2 FQNEAQ (reference sequence). CDR3 DNA sequence: TGTGCCAGCAGCTCCCGACGGGGGACAGGGGGCTTGAACACTGAAGCTTTCTTT. It yields the protein CASSSRRGTGGLNTEAFF.

This clone was detected only once. This chain connects TRBV29-1 to TRBJ2-1, with TRBD2 as a possible D gene (5 bases). V lost 6 bases to trimming and J lost 7 bases, with 13 bases between them. Germline V gene sequence: CDR1 SQVTM, CDR2 ANQGSEA. This CDR3 has 12 amino acids. Here the CDR3 DNA reads TGCAGCGTAGACCTACGAGGGAATGAGCAGTTCTTC. Translation: CSVDLRGNEQFF.

This sequence joins TRBV9 and TRBJ2-1, with D uncertain. Trimming took 0 bases from V and 4 from J, leaving 11 bases between them. CDR1 and CDR2 (germline): SGDLS, YYNGEE. This CDR3 has 15 residues. The CDR3 sequence is CASSVVSNPYNEQFF. CDR3 bases: TGTGCCAGCAGCGTAGTGAGTAATCCTTACAATGAGCAGTTCTTC.

The rearrangement uses TRBV7-9 and TRBJ1-1, with 11 bases fitting TRBD1. The J segment lost 0 bases and the V segment lost 5 bases, leaving 5 bases of the junction unmatched. Germline CDR1 and CDR2: SEHNR and FQNEAQ (reference sequence). CDR3 size: 16 residues. The CDR3 nucleotides are TGTGCCAGCAGCCCACGGACAGGGGGCCTGAACACTGAAGCTTTCTTT. Translated, it gives CASSPRTGGLNTEAFF.

The J gene is TRBJ1-5, the V gene TRBV10-3, with a tentative D call TRBD1 (5 bases). This CDR3 is 13 amino acids long. Between the trimmed V and J ends, which lost 10 bases and 2 bases, there was a span of 12 bases. Looked up from germline, CDR1 is ENHRY and CDR2 is SYGVKD. The CDR3 spells CATAIGGNQPQHF. Written as DNA, the CDR3 is TGTGCCACGGCCATAGGGGGCAATCAGCCCCAGCATTTT.

The rearrangement joins TRBV28 to TRBJ2-5, with 8 bases matching TRBD1. The junction had 4 bases not matched to a gene; V was cut back by 5 bases and J by 5 bases. CDR1 is MDHEN and CDR2 is SYDVKM in the germline V gene. The CDR3 is 13 amino acids. CDR3 in amino acids: CASSRGQVETQYF. CDR3 nucleotide sequence: TGTGCCAGCAGTCGGGGACAGGTGGAGACCCAGTACTTC.

This sequence joins TRBV6-6 and TRBJ1-2; 10 bases match TRBD1. Germline values: CDR1 MNHNY, CDR2 SVGAGI (reference sequence). The CDR3 totals 16 residues. V lost 5 bases to trimming and J lost 1 base; unmatched junction nucleotides: 7. The CDR3 region has the DNA TGTGCCAGCAGTACGGCCGGGACAGGGGTTAACTATGGCTACACCTTC. It codes for CASSTAGTGVNYGYTF.

The chain links TRBV19 to TRBJ1-5; D perhaps matches TRBD1 (6 bases). V lost 5 bases to trimming and J lost 13 bases, with 24 bases between them. The CDR3 length is 15 residues. The germline V gene encodes CDR1 LNHDA and CDR2 SQIVND (reference sequence). The DNA of the CDR3 is TGTGCCAGTAGTCTGCGAACAGGGACGGGGTCGGTTCAGCATTTT. This translates into CASSLRTGTGSVQHF.

The genes are TRBV5-1 and TRBJ1-1, with 8 bases aligning to TRBD1. Germline CDR1 is SGHRS and CDR2 is YFSETQ. V lost 5 bases, J lost 0 bases, and 9 bases stayed unmatched. The CDR3 length is 16 residues. Here the CDR3 DNA reads TGCGCCAGCAGGGCCCAACCGGGACAGGTGAACACTGAAGCTTTCTTT. Encoded protein: CASRAQPGQVNTEAFF.

This sequence joins TRBV5-4 and TRBJ2-7; D unclear. Trimming removed 0 bases at V and 2 bases at J, with 6 bases between. CDR3 length equals 13 residues. CDR1 is SGHNT, CDR2 YYREEE, per germline (reference sequence). CDR3 coding DNA: TGTGCCAGCAGCTTGGGTGCGGCCTACGAGCAGTACTTC. Translation gives CASSLGAAYEQYF.

This clone has only one observation. The chain employs TRBV3-1 (or the pseudogene TRBV3-2) and TRBJ2-5; 8 bases map to TRBD2. The CDR3 covers 16 residues. The V and J ends lost 6 bases and 0 bases, in that order; junction bases with no gene match: 9. Germline CDR1 is LGHDT and CDR2 is YNNKEL (reference sequence). CDR3 in DNA: TGTGCCAGCAGACACACTAGCGGAGGGGACCAAGAGACCCAGTACTTC. It yields the protein CASRHTSGGDQETQYF.

This chain connects TRBV6-5 to TRBJ1-3; TRBD1 matches 7 bases. Germline trimming cut 6 bases from V and 0 bases from J; bases unmatched to any gene: 5. Germline V CDR1 and CDR2: MNHEY, SVGAGI. The CDR3 length is 15 residues. The CDR3 reads CASSRDSISGNTIYF. The CDR3 DNA sequence: TGTGCCAGCAGCCGGGACAGCATCTCTGGAAACACCATATATTTT.

This clone appeared once. The V and J genes are TRBV7-2 and TRBJ2-1; D is undetermined. Deletions cut 5 bases from V and 9 bases from J, with 20 bases between. Germline loops: CDR1 SGHTA, CDR2 FQGNSA. The CDR3 is 15 residues long. DNA of the CDR3: TGTGCCAGCAGCCCTAGACCCCTACTCGTGGTTGAGCAGTTCTTC. Its protein product is CASSPRPLLVVEQFF.

In its sample, this clone was seen once. The genes are TRBV19 and TRBJ1-2; 7 bases map to TRBD1. The CDR3 has 13 residues. The trim removed 3 bases at V and 5 bases at J, leaving 3 bases unmatched. Germline V gives CDR1 LNHDA, CDR2 SQIVND (reference sequence). CDR3: CASSMRGHYGYTF. CDR3 coding DNA: TGTGCCAGTAGTATGAGGGGGCATTATGGCTACACCTTC. Complete variable domain (other parts from reference TRBV19 and TRBJ1-2): DGGITQSPKYLFRKEGQNVTLSCEQNLNHDAMYWYRQDPGQGLRLIYYSQIVNDFQKGDIAEGYSVSREKKESFPLTVTSAQKNPTAFYLCASSMRGHYGYTFGSGTRLTVV.

CDR3 DNA: TGTGCCAGCAGCAAAGAAGTCAGGGGGTGCGAAAAACTGTTTTTT. The encoded protein is CASSKEVRGCEKLFF. This chain links TRBV21-1 with TRBJ1-4; the table's D call of TRBD1 was not tested on the DNA. TRBV21-1 is a recognized pseudogene. This CDR3 contains 15 residues.

The chain couples TRBV5-8 to TRBJ2-3; 10 positions agree with TRBD2. Germline CDR1 and CDR2: SGHTS and YDEGEE. The CDR3 is 16 residues long. V gave up 3 bases and J gave up 2 bases; unmatched junction bases: 6. CDR3 in amino acids: CASSSRTSGVTDTQYF. CDR3 bases: TGTGCCAGCAGCTCCAGGACTAGCGGAGTCACAGATACGCAGTATTTT.

The chain couples TRBV4-1 to TRBJ2-7; 11 bases are shared with TRBD2. V lost 2 bases, J lost 3 bases, and 3 bases stayed unmatched. Germline loops: CDR1 MGHRA, CDR2 YSYEKL. This CDR3 has 15 residues. The CDR3 sequence is CASSQKGLADYEQYF. The CDR3 DNA sequence: TGCGCCAGCAGCCAAAAGGGACTAGCGGACTACGAGCAGTACTTC.

This clone has only one observation. The V gene is TRBV24-1, the J gene TRBJ2-7; D may be TRBD1 (6 bases). The CDR3 runs to 13 residues. Per the germline V gene, CDR1 is KGHDR and CDR2 is SFDVKD. V was trimmed by 8 bases and J by 5 bases, leaving 15 bases between them. This CDR3 reads CATTTGTRDEQYF. The CDR3 DNA reads as TGTGCCACCACCACAGGGACGCGCGACGAGCAGTACTTC.

The V call is TRBV7-2, the J call TRBJ1-5; the match to TRBD1 covers 9 bases. Unmatched junction bases numbered 4, after V lost 6 bases and J lost 1 base. In germline, CDR1 is SGHTA, CDR2 FQGNSA. CDR3 length: 15 residues. The CDR3 region has the DNA TGTGCCAGCAGTTGGGACAGGGAGAGCAATCAGCCCCAGCATTTT. It yields the protein CASSWDRESNQPQHF.

V gene TRBV28 combines with J gene TRBJ2-1; D gene ambiguous. The CDR3 has 13 residues. V lost 3 bases, J lost 10 bases, and 13 bases lay in between. Germline lookup yields CDR1 MDHEN and CDR2 SYDVKM. The DNA for the CDR3 is TGTGCCAGCAGTTTTCAGAACCTTTGGGAGCAGTTCTTC. Its translation: CASSFQNLWEQFF.

V usage is TRBV9 and J usage is TRBJ2-1; a weak D match, TRBD2 (6 bases). This CDR3 has 16 residues. V lost 0 bases and J lost 3, with 13 bases in between. CDR1 is SGDLS and CDR2 is YYNGEE in the germline V gene. CDR3 sequence reads: CASSVGSAGHYNEQFF. CDR3 DNA: TGTGCCAGCAGCGTAGGCTCAGCGGGCCACTACAATGAGCAGTTCTTC. Drawing the rest from reference TRBV9 and TRBJ2-1, the complete variable domain is DSGVTQTPKHLITATGQRVTLRCSPRSGDLSVYWYQQSLDQGLQFLIQYYNGEERAKGNILERFSAQQFPDLHSELNLSSLELGDSALYFCASSVGSAGHYNEQFFGPGTRLTVL.

V and J are TRBV2 and TRBJ2-2; no clear D gene. V dropped 0 bases and J dropped 7 bases, with 12 bases sitting between them. The CDR3 has 15 amino acids. Germline-derived CDR1 and CDR2 are SNHLY and FYNNEI. The CDR3: CASSEALRGSGELFF. The CDR3 DNA sequence: TGTGCCAGCAGTGAAGCGCTTCGTGGCAGCGGGGAGCTGTTTTTT.

V is TRBV18 and J is TRBJ2-1, with 7 bases identical to TRBD2. The CDR3 consists of 12 residues. V gave up 4 bases and J gave up 10 bases; unmatched junction bases: 4. Looked up from germline, CDR1 is KGHSH and CDR2 is LQKENI. The CDR3 sequence is CASSLPGLEQFF. The CDR3, as DNA: TGTGCCAGCTCACTCCCGGGACTAGAGCAGTTCTTC. Based on the CDR3 plus reference TRBV18 and TRBJ2-1, the full variable domain is NAGVMQNPRHLVRRRGQEARLRCSPMKGHSHVYWYRQLPEEGLKFMVYLQKENIIDESGMPKERFSAEFPKEGPSILRIQQVVRGDSAAYFCASSLPGLEQFFGPGTRLTVL.

The chain recombines TRBV27 with TRBJ1-2; D is unclear. Germline CDR1 is MNHEY and CDR2 is SMNVEV (reference sequence). Trimming removed 8 bases at V and 5 bases at J, with 12 bases between. CDR3 length: 12 residues. This CDR3 is CASGRGGYGYTF. The CDR3 bases are TGTGCCAGCGGGCGTGGAGGGTATGGCTACACCTTC.

This rearrangement joins TRBV7-9 to TRBJ1-1; D possibly corresponds to TRBD1 (5 bases). This CDR3 is built from 15 residues. Germline CDR1 and CDR2: SEHNR and FQNEAQ (reference sequence). V was shortened by 6 bases and J by 1 base, with 15 bases between the two germline ends. The CDR3 DNA sequence: TGTGCCAGCAGACACCCCCGGGGGACGAACACTGAAGCTTTCTTT. Its translation: CASRHPRGTNTEAFF.

The rearrangement uses TRBV6-5 and TRBJ1-5; TRBD1 aligns across 7 bases. Germline CDR1 reads MNHEY; CDR2 reads SVGAGI. The V gene end was trimmed by 11 bases and the J gene end by 0 bases; junction bases not matched to a gene: 10. This CDR3 is 15 amino acids long. CDR3 DNA sequence: TGTGCCGGGGGGACAGAACTATATAGCAATCAGCCCCAGCATTTT. Its translation: CAGGTELYSNQPQHF.

Only a few counts were recorded for this clone. This sample also contains other DNA sequences that code for the same CDR3. The rearrangement joins TRBV13 to TRBJ2-3; D is possibly TRBD2 (6 bases). V was shortened by 4 bases and J by 0 bases, with 14 bases between the two germline ends. CDR1 PRHDT and CDR2 FYEKMQ come from the germline V gene (reference sequence). This CDR3 contains 16 residues. CDR3 DNA sequence: TGTGCCAGCAGCTCGAGCGGGTATATTAGCACAGATACGCAGTATTTT. Translation: CASSSSGYISTDTQYF.

The chain employs TRBV11-2 and TRBJ2-3; 8 positions agree with TRBD2. The CDR3 loop spans 17 amino acids. Germline-derived CDR1 and CDR2 are SGHAT and FQNNGV. J lost 2 bases, V lost 4 bases, and 11 bases had no gene match. The chain's CDR3 is CASSYRPYSGNTDTQYF. CDR3 nucleotides: TGTGCCAGCAGCTACAGACCGTATAGCGGGAACACAGATACGCAGTATTTT. Full variable domain (outside the CDR3, taken from reference TRBV11-2 and TRBJ2-3): EAGVAQSPRYKIIEKRQSVAFWCNPISGHATLYWYQQILGQGPKLLIQFQNNGVVDDSQLPKDRFSAERLKGVDSTLKIQPAKLEDSAVYLCASSYRPYSGNTDTQYFGPGTRLTVL.

The chain is built from TRBV7-3 and TRBJ2-1, with 7 positions matching TRBD2. The V segment lost 3 bases and the J segment 7 bases; nucleotides outside the gene matches: 9. Germline loops: CDR1 SGHTA, CDR2 FQGTGA. CDR3 size: 15 residues. This chain's CDR3 is CASSLGGPQLNEQFF. The CDR3 DNA reads as TGTGCCAGCAGCTTGGGAGGGCCTCAATTGAATGAGCAGTTCTTC.

About this clone: One end of the junction does not line up with germline, which may come from a read error. The V and J genes are TRBV29-1 and TRBJ2-1; 11 bases match TRBD2. The CDR3 runs 18 residues. Germline loops: CDR1 SQVTM, CDR2 ANQGSEA. The CDR3 reads CSVEGGTSGLSSYNEQFF. Here the CDR3 DNA reads TGCAGCGTAGAAGGAGGGACTAGCGGTTTGAGCTCCTACAATGAGCAGTTCTTC.